The source of this TCR beta chain is a study of cytomegalovirus exposure and HLA in healthy donors. Findings and limits, study-wide: Presence/absence analyses took donor sequencing depth as roughly uniform.

On this clone itself: Antigen: not known. The junction differs from germline at one of its ends, possibly a read error.

This PCR relied on a set of 60 Vbeta primers and 13 Jbeta primers. Using immunoSEQ multiplex PCR, the repertoire was profiled, and TCRdb retains in-frame clones only, with some absent. The table has about 160,000 clones, about 88% seen once. Sequencing used PBMCs. The receptor comes from a young woman in good health and CMV-seronegative.

CDR3 bases: TGTTCCAGCAGCTACGACAGGGGCATCTACGAGCAGTACTTC. It codes for CSSSYDRGIYEQYF. The rearrangement joins TRBV7-9 to TRBJ2-7, with 8 bases that match TRBD1. CDR1 is SEHNR, CDR2 FQNEAQ, per germline (reference sequence). The CDR3 consists of 14 residues. The variable domain in full, with the rest retrieved from reference TRBV7-9 and TRBJ2-7, is DTGVSQNPRHKITKRGQNVTFRCDPISEHNRLYWYRQTLGQGPEFLTYFQNEAQLEKSRLLSDRFSAERPKGSFSTLEIQRTEQGDSAMYLCSSSYDRGIYEQYFGPGTRLTVT.